This TCR beta chain was captured by sequencing in a study of response to subunit inactivated influenza vaccine. TCRdb reprocessed the RT-PCR reads with MiXCR, giving one entry per CDR3 protein. Of about 800,000 distinct CDR3 sequences in the sample, 21% are singletons; the top ten hold 10% to 13%. The CDR3 is made up of 12 amino acids. V lost 0 bases and J 10 bases, leaving 10 bases between the germline ends. Germline V CDR1 and CDR2: SGHRS, YFSETQ. The source was PBMCs from blood, collected 4 to 6 days after vaccination. The chain employs TRBV5-1 and TRBJ1-1, with D unresolved. The sequence was collected from a man aged 50 or older who received an inactivated influenza vaccine. The CDR3 DNA reads TGCGCCAGCAGCTTGGAGGGTGAAGGAGCTTTCTTT. Its protein is CASSLEGEGAFF.